The 30 T cell receptor beta chains below come from one sample, sequenced in a study of T cell repertoires in cytomegalovirus infection. Antigens of these TCRs are unknown. TCRdb itself ran the reads through MiXCR, one entry per CDR3 protein. Among 650,000 to 850,000 distinct CDR3 sequences listed, about 27% were seen once. The starting material was cultured CD8+ T cells from PBMCs, obtained from culture after CMV antigen stimulation. The receptor set was obtained from a human donor in good health (CMV status not recorded). Some clones in this sample may be carry-over from other donors' samples.

V is TRBV5-6 and J is TRBJ1-6; D remains ambiguous. This CDR3 spans 14 amino acids. Germline V lookup: CDR1 SGHDT, CDR2 YYEEEE. Deletions cut 3 bases from V and 9 bases from J, with 13 bases between. CDR3 DNA: TGTGCCAGCAGCTCGGGCAGGCCTACTTCACCCCTCCACTTT. It encodes CASSSGRPTSPLHF.

This sequence joins TRBV6-2 or TRBV6-3 and TRBJ2-7; tentative D call: TRBD2 (5 bases). Germline loops: CDR1 MNHEY, CDR2 SVGEGT. V lost 2 bases, J lost 9 bases, and 14 bases lay in between. CDR3 size: 13 residues. Written as DNA, the CDR3 is TGTGCCAGCAGTTACCCGAACGGGGTCGTGCAGTACGTC. Amino acids: CASSYPNGVVQYV.

This clonotype was counted only a few times. The V call is TRBV12-3 or TRBV12-4, the J call TRBJ2-7; 7 bases match TRBD2. V was pared by 3 bases and J by 3 bases, with 5 bases of the junction left unmatched. This CDR3 has 14 residues. The CDR3 nucleotides read TGTGCCAGCAGTTTTTGGGGGGGAGGCTACGAGCAGTACTTC. The encoded protein is CASSFWGGGYEQYF.

The genes are TRBV11-2 and TRBJ2-7, with TRBD2 as a possible D gene (6 bases). The CDR3 runs 14 residues. Deletions cut 1 base from V and 2 bases from J, with 9 bases between. Per the germline V gene, CDR1 is SGHAT and CDR2 is FQNNGV. CDR3 in amino acids: CASSLGAGTYEQYV. In nucleotides, the CDR3 is TGTGCCAGCAGCTTAGGCGCGGGAACCTACGAGCAGTACGTC.

This clonotype was counted at least ten times. V is TRBV6-1 and J is TRBJ2-2; D may be TRBD1 (6 bases). Germline V CDR1 and CDR2: MNHNS, SASEGT. Trimming took off 5 bases at V and 0 bases at J, with 19 bases between the two ends. The CDR3 extends over 18 amino acids. The CDR3 sequence: CASSQEPWDISNTGELFF. In nucleotides, the CDR3 is TGTGCCAGCAGTCAAGAGCCATGGGACATATCGAACACCGGGGAGCTGTTTTTT.

The J gene is TRBJ1-5, the V gene TRBV12-3 or TRBV12-4; D is perhaps TRBD1 (5 bases). Trimming cost V 0 bases and J 7 bases, with 10 bases left between them. The CDR3 is made up of 14 amino acids. In DNA, the CDR3 is TGTGCCAGCAGTTTAGCGCGAGGGGAACAGCCCCAGCATTTT. The encoded protein is CASSLARGEQPQHF.

The chain joins TRBV4-3 to TRBJ2-1, with 10 nucleotides matching TRBD2. The trim removed 0 bases at V and 8 bases at J, leaving 13 bases unmatched. This CDR3 comprises 18 residues. Per the germline V gene, CDR1 is LGHNA and CDR2 is YSLEER. For the CDR3, the DNA is TGCGCCAGCAGCCAAGATTTCGTGAGACTAGCGGGTAAAGATGAGCAGTTCTTC. Translating gives CASSQDFVRLAGKDEQFF.

The chain is built from TRBV5-4 and TRBJ2-1; 9 bases are shared with TRBD2. Germline loops: CDR1 SGHNT, CDR2 YYREEE (reference sequence). There are 14 residues in the CDR3. The V and J ends lost 2 bases and 10 bases, in that order; junction bases with no gene match: 7. The CDR3 DNA is TGTGCCAGCAGCTTTCCGGGACTAGCTTACGAGCAGTTCTTC. It yields the protein CASSFPGLAYEQFF.

DNA for the CDR3: TGTGCCAGCAGCCCGGAGACAGGGGGCCTACGAGAGACCCAGTACTTC. Its protein product is CASSPETGGLRETQYF. The chain links TRBV5-4 to TRBJ2-5; 10 bases are a match to TRBD1. Trimming at V came to 4 bases and at J to 4 bases, leaving 10 bases not matched to a gene. Germline V gives CDR1 SGHNT, CDR2 YYREEE (reference sequence). The CDR3 extends over 16 amino acids. Full variable domain (remainder filled in from reference TRBV5-4 and TRBJ2-5): ETGVTQSPTHLIKTRGQQVTLRCSSQSGHNTVSWYQQALGQGPQFIFQYYREEENGRGNFPPRFSGLQFPNYSSELNVNALELDDSALYLCASSPETGGLRETQYFGPGTRLLVL.

This clonotype was observed at least ten times. V and J are TRBV7-6 and TRBJ1-6, with D possibly being TRBD1 (5 bases). Trimming removed 0 bases from V and 9 bases from J, with 12 bases in between. Germline values: CDR1 SGHVS, CDR2 FNYEAQ. This CDR3 is built from 15 residues. Here the CDR3 DNA reads TGTGCCAGCAGCTTAGCGGCACAGGCGGCTTCACCCCTCCACTTT. Amino acid sequence: CASSLAAQAASPLHF. Full variable domain (rest looked up from reference TRBV7-6 and TRBJ1-6): GAGVSQSPRYKVTKRGQDVALRCDPISGHVSLYWYRQALGQGPEFLTYFNYEAQQDKSGLPNDRFSAERPEGSISTLTIQRTEQRDSAMYRCASSLAAQAASPLHFGNGTRLTVT.

This clonotype was observed a handful of times. V is TRBV4-1 and J is TRBJ2-1; TRBD1 is a possible D gene (5 bases). The V and J ends lost 3 bases and 9 bases respectively, with 15 bases between them. The CDR3 runs 14 residues. Germline assignment: CDR1 MGHRA and CDR2 YSYEKL. DNA of the CDR3: TGCGCCAGCAGCCAGGGCCCAGGGCCTAGTGAGCAGTTCTTC. It yields the protein CASSQGPGPSEQFF.

This clonotype was counted a few times. The chain uses TRBV7-9 and TRBJ1-2; 7 nucleotides align to TRBD1. Looked up from germline, CDR1 is SEHNR and CDR2 is FQNEAQ (reference sequence). Trimming took 5 bases from V and 5 from J; bases not matched to a gene: 2. CDR3 length: 12 amino acids. Written as DNA, the CDR3 is TGTGCCAGCAGCGGACAGGAATATGGCTACACCTTC. Its translation: CASSGQEYGYTF.

The J gene is TRBJ2-1, the V gene TRBV20-1; a possible D gene is TRBD1 (6 bases). The germline gives CDR1 DFQATT, CDR2 SNEGSKA (reference sequence). The CDR3 spans 17 residues. Trimming removed 3 bases from V and 0 bases from J, with 18 bases in between. CDR3: CSARRGQQTSSYNEQFF. The CDR3 DNA is TGCAGTGCTAGGAGGGGACAACAAACGAGCTCCTACAATGAGCAGTTCTTC.

This clonotype was observed a handful of times. This chain uses TRBV5-1 with TRBJ2-1; TRBD1 is a possible D gene (8 bases). Looked up from germline, CDR1 is SGHRS and CDR2 is YFSETQ. V was shortened by 1 base and J by 5 bases, with 13 bases between the two germline ends. The CDR3 has 15 amino acids. CDR3 DNA sequence: TGCGCCAGCAGCTTGAGCGGGACAGGTAACAATGAGCAGTTCTTC. It specifies CASSLSGTGNNEQFF.

This chain connects TRBV3-1 to TRBJ1-4; maybe TRBD1 (5 bases). The germline V gene encodes CDR1 LGHDT and CDR2 YNNKEL (reference sequence). This CDR3 comprises 15 residues. V lost 0 bases, J lost 3 bases, and 8 bases lay in between. CDR3 residues: CASSQERGPNEKLFF. The CDR3 DNA sequence: TGTGCCAGCAGCCAAGAGCGGGGACCTAATGAAAAACTGTTTTTT.

The J gene is TRBJ1-1, the V gene TRBV4-1; D perhaps matches TRBD1 (5 bases). Between the trimmed V and J ends, which lost 2 bases and 3 bases, there was a span of 7 bases. Germline CDR1 reads MGHRA; CDR2 reads YSYEKL. The CDR3 is 13 residues long. The CDR3 here is CASSQRGYTEAFF. The CDR3 DNA reads TGCGCCAGCAGCCAAAGGGGATACACTGAAGCTTTCTTT.

The V gene is TRBV27, the J gene TRBJ2-1, with a possible D match to TRBD2 (6 bases). Per the germline V gene, CDR1 is MNHEY and CDR2 is SMNVEV (reference sequence). V lost 3 bases and J 3 bases, leaving 12 bases between the germline ends. This CDR3 is built from 15 residues. CDR3 sequence: CASSLSGRIYNEQFF. The CDR3 DNA reads as TGTGCCAGCAGTTTGTCGGGGAGGATCTACAATGAGCAGTTCTTC.

The V call is TRBV12-3 or TRBV12-4, the J call TRBJ1-3; no clear D. V gave up 10 bases and J gave up 3 bases, with 16 bases separating them. The CDR3 totals 14 residues. The CDR3 DNA follows: TGTGCCATCACACAGTCTTCCAGTGGAAACACCATATATTTT. This codes for CAITQSSSGNTIYF.

This clonotype occurred many times. The V gene is TRBV7-6, the J gene TRBJ2-3, with 8 bases that match TRBD1. V dropped 2 bases and J dropped 4; count of bases not matched to a gene: 2. The length of the CDR3 is 14 residues. CDR1 and CDR2 from the germline V gene are SGHVS and FNYEAQ. In nucleotides, the CDR3 is TGTGCCAGCAGCTTAAACAGGGGGGCAGATACGCAGTATTTT. It encodes CASSLNRGADTQYF.

The chain couples TRBV6-5 to TRBJ2-1; maybe TRBD1 (6 bases). The CDR3 extends over 14 amino acids. The V gene lost 4 bases and the J gene lost 5 bases, with 12 bases spanning the gap. Germline V lookup: CDR1 MNHEY, CDR2 SVGAGI. The CDR3 DNA reads as TGTGCCAGCAGTTCCGGCCAGGGGAACAATGAGCAGTTCTTC. Translating it yields CASSSGQGNNEQFF.

The chain carries TRBV12-3 or TRBV12-4 and TRBJ2-7; D unresolved. CDR3 size: 12 residues. The V gene lost 10 bases and the J gene lost 1 base, with 11 bases spanning the gap. The CDR3 sequence is CANRPGSYEQYF. In DNA, the CDR3 is TGTGCCAACCGTCCCGGTTCCTACGAGCAGTACTTC.

The V call is TRBV5-8, the J call TRBJ2-1; D uncertain. CDR3 length: 16 residues. The ends were cut back, 1 base at V and 0 bases at J, with 11 bases in the middle. From germline, CDR1 is SGHTS and CDR2 YDEGEE. CDR3 protein: CASSLPRSSSYNEQFF. The CDR3 nucleotides are TGTGCCAGCAGCTTGCCCAGGTCCAGCTCCTACAATGAGCAGTTCTTC.

This clonotype was observed a few times. The chain employs TRBV7-9 and TRBJ1-3, with 7 bases aligning to TRBD1. Looked up from germline, CDR1 is SEHNR and CDR2 is FQNEAQ (reference sequence). The CDR3 runs to 14 residues. Trimming at V came to 6 bases and at J to 0 bases, leaving 2 bases not matched to a gene. In nucleotides, the CDR3 is TGTGCCAGCAGGGACAGGCCCTCTGGAAACACCATATATTTT. Translating gives CASRDRPSGNTIYF.

DNA of the CDR3: TGTGCCAGCAGTTTCCCCCCCGACGGCGAAGAGACCCAGTACTTC. Protein product: CASSFPPDGEETQYF. The chain has TRBV6-2 or TRBV6-3 and TRBJ2-5; D gene uncertain. The CDR3 length is 15 residues. In germline, CDR1 is MNHEY, CDR2 SVGEGT. V was clipped by 4 bases and J by 3 bases, with 15 bases between them.

Worth noting for this clonotype: This could be a read error, since a much larger clone is one nucleotide away. The chain recombines TRBV7-6 with TRBJ2-5, with D perhaps matching TRBD2 (6 bases). CDR1 is SGHVS, CDR2 FNYEAQ, per germline. The CDR3 spans 15 residues. Here the CDR3 DNA reads TGTGTCAGCAGCTTATTAGCGGTGAAGCAAGAGACCCAGTACTTC. As protein: CVSSLLAVKQETQYF.

This clonotype was recorded a few times. The rearrangement links TRBV20-1 to TRBJ2-5, with D perhaps TRBD2 (5 bases). V dropped 3 bases and J dropped 2 bases, with 16 bases sitting between them. The CDR3 is 15 residues long. From germline, CDR1 is DFQATT and CDR2 SNEGSKA (reference sequence). The CDR3 region is CSARSSLEPQETQYF. CDR3 DNA: TGCAGTGCTAGGAGCTCACTAGAGCCACAAGAGACCCAGTACTTC.

The chain carries TRBV7-6 and TRBJ1-2; no definite D call. This CDR3 is 12 amino acids long. Trimming left V 6 bases short and J 5 bases short, with 10 bases between. Germline CDR1 SGHVS, CDR2 FNYEAQ. CDR3 loop: CASRLDPYGYTF. CDR3 coding DNA: TGTGCCAGCAGACTCGACCCATATGGCTACACCTTC. Looking up the rest from reference TRBV7-6 and TRBJ1-2 gives the full variable domain: GAGVSQSPRYKVTKRGQDVALRCDPISGHVSLYWYRQALGQGPEFLTYFNYEAQQDKSGLPNDRFSAERPEGSISTLTIQRTEQRDSAMYRCASRLDPYGYTFGSGTRLTVV.

This clonotype was detected a few times. This chain joins TRBV27 and TRBJ2-1; D gene uncertain. The germline V gene has CDR1 MNHEY and CDR2 SMNVEV (reference sequence). V was cut by 1 base and J by 8 bases, with 9 bases left in between. CDR3 size: 13 residues. CDR3 loop: CASSLWATDEQFF. The DNA for the CDR3 is TGTGCCAGCAGTTTATGGGCTACCGATGAGCAGTTCTTC.

This clonotype was seen at least ten times. This chain connects TRBV7-6 to TRBJ1-6, with D possibly matching TRBD1 (5 bases). Trimming stripped 1 base from V and 11 bases from J, with 12 bases between. The CDR3 has 14 amino acids. CDR1 SGHVS and CDR2 FNYEAQ come from the germline V gene. The CDR3 here is CASSLEGESTPLHF. The CDR3 nucleotides read TGTGCCAGCAGCTTAGAAGGGGAATCGACACCCCTCCACTTT.

The chain recombines TRBV28 with TRBJ2-1; 14 bases agree with TRBD2. Looked up from germline, CDR1 is MDHEN and CDR2 is SYDVKM. V shed 2 bases, J shed 8 bases, and the junction held 8 bases outside the gene matches. The CDR3 length is 17 residues. CDR3 nucleotide sequence: TGTGCCAGCAGTTTAGAGGAGACTAGCGGGGGGGCGGATGAGCAGTTCTTC. This sequence encodes CASSLEETSGGADEQFF.